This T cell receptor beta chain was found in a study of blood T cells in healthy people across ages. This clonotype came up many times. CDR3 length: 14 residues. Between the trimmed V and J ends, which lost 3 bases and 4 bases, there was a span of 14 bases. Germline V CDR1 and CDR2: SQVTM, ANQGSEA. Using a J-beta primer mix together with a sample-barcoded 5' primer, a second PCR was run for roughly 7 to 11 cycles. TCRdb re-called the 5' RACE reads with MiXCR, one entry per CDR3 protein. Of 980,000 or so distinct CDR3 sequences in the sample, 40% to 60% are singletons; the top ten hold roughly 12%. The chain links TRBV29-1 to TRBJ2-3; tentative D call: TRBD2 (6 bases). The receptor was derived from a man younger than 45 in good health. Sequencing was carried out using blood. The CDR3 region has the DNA TGCAGCGTTGATGTCCCTAGCGCTCCAGATACGCAGTATTTT. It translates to CSVDVPSAPDTQYF.